The source of this T cell receptor beta chain is a study of blood T cell repertoires in COVID-19. TCRdb keeps only in-frame clones here, not all; method: immunoSEQ multiplex PCR. Of 150,000 or so clones in the sample, more than 65% were seen once. Per the germline V gene, CDR1 is SNHLY and CDR2 is FYNNEI. CDR3 size: 12 residues. The junction had 8 bases not matched to a gene; V was cut back by 7 bases and J by 11 bases. The TCR was taken from a man over 45 who had recovered from COVID-19. Material for sequencing was PBMCs or T cells enriched from blood (not recorded which). The rearrangement joins TRBV2 to TRBJ1-1, with 9 positions matching TRBD1. DNA for the CDR3: TGTGCCAGCATTAGGACAGGGGTAACTGCTTTCTTT. Protein sequence: CASIRTGVTAFF.